The 2 T cell receptor beta chains reported below all come from one sample, sequenced in a study of blood T cell repertoires in COVID-19. Repertoires were generated with immunoSEQ multiplex PCR, while TCRdb's copy carries only in-frame clones and drops some. Of some 60,000 clones listed, 85% to 90% are singletons. Sequenced material: peripheral blood. These TCRs come from a man between 65 and 85 years old with acute or convalescent COVID-19.

The chain joins TRBV18 to TRBJ1-3; D is uncertain. Trimming took off 3 bases at V and 1 base at J, with 7 bases between the two ends. The CDR3 has 14 residues. Germline CDR1 KGHSH, CDR2 LQKENI. CDR3 sequence (DNA): TGTGCCAGCTCACCGCGACAATCTGGAAACACCATATATTTT. Protein product: CASSPRQSGNTIYF.

V and J are TRBV7-3 and TRBJ2-7, with 7 bases lining up with TRBD1. Germline V CDR1 and CDR2: SGHTA, FQGTGA. J was trimmed by 2 bases and V by 4 bases; bases with no gene match: 5. The CDR3 consists of 14 residues. Written as DNA, the CDR3 is TGTGCCAGCAGCTCGCAAGGGGGCCCCTACGAGCAGTACTTC. It specifies CASSSQGGPYEQYF.